Listed here is a single TCR beta chain. Its antigen remains unknown. The data stem from a study of cytotoxic CD8 clonotypes in ibrutinib-treated CLL. Study-wide points: Whereas clonality rose at ibrutinib response, it declined toward baseline at progression.

Depth targeted 1 in 200,000 to 1 in 1 million T cells, averaging 10x coverage per clonotype. This table comes from immunoSEQ multiplex PCR, and its TCRdb copy is limited to in-frame clones, with some not included. Of 65,000 to 85,000 clones listed, less than 85% were seen once; the top ten hold more than 35%. Sequenced material: PBMCs, taken after 24 months of ibrutinib treatment. This receptor was taken from a human donor with chronic lymphocytic leukemia.

This CDR3 reads CASSAFDRGFDEQYF. The CDR3 DNA follows: TGTGCCAGCAGTGCCTTCGACAGGGGGTTCGACGAGCAGTACTTC. J is TRBJ2-7 and V is TRBV6-1, with 9 positions matching TRBD1. V was clipped by 4 bases and J by 5 bases; unmatched bases: 9. Per the germline V gene, CDR1 is MNHNS and CDR2 is SASEGT. This CDR3 comprises 15 residues.